Listed below are T cell receptor beta chains from one sample, sequenced in a study of CD8+CD57+ T cells in acquired aplastic anemia. TCRdb passed the reads through MiXCR, listing each CDR3 protein once. The table shows 250,000 to 300,000 distinct CDR3 sequences, with 50% to 70% occurring only once. Sequenced material: sorted CD4+, CD8+, or CD8+CD57+ T cells (not recorded which) from PBMCs. These receptors originate from a human donor with severe aplastic anemia or a healthy control (not recorded which). Each CDR3 is given with its conserved first and last residue. A D gene is named only where the DNA matches it firmly. Clone size is shown for a subset of rows, as once, few, many or a class of expanded clone.

>TRBJ2-7|NA|NA|TRBV7-2
TGTGCCAGCAGCTTAGCAACAGGGATCTCCTACGAGCAGTACTTC
CASSLATGISYEQYF
>TRBJ1-1|NA|many|TRBV5-8
TGTGCCAGCAGCTTTGGGACGGGGCGTGCCACTGAAGCTTTCTTT
CASSFGTGRATEAFF
>TRBJ1-5|TRBD1|NA|TRBV7-9
TGTGCCAGCAGCTCAACAGGGGGTCAGCCCCAGCATTTT
CASSSTGGQPQHF
>TRBJ2-7|TRBD1|few|TRBV5-6
TGTGCCAGCAGCTCAGGGGGCCACGAGCAGTACTTC
CASSSGGHEQYF
>TRBJ2-5|NA|few|TRBV7-8
TGTGCCAGCAGCTTAGGGCGAAGGCAAGAGACCCAGTACTTC
CASSLGRRQETQYF
>TRBJ2-7|TRBD2|NA|TRBV20-1
TGCAGTGCCACGAGCGGGGCTCCGGAGCAGTACTTC
CSATSGAPEQYF
>TRBJ2-3|NA|many|TRBV5-1
TGCGCCAGCTCGTCGGCAGGGGCTAGCACAGATACGCAGTATTTT
CASSSAGASTDTQYF
>TRBJ2-3|NA|once|TRBV2
TGTGCCAGCAGTGCGGGGTTTAACACAGATACGCAGTATTTT
CASSAGFNTDTQYF
>TRBJ2-2|TRBD1|few|TRBV6-2/TRBV6-3
TGTGCCAGCAGTTACCATCCGGGACAGGGAGGCACCGGGGAGCTGTTTTTT
CASSYHPGQGGTGELFF
>TRBJ2-1|NA|NA|TRBV24-1
TGTGCCACCAGTGATTTGGGGGGTGAGGGATCTCACAATGAGCAGTTCTTC
CATSDLGGEGSHNEQFF
>TRBJ1-6|NA|few|TRBV2
TGTGCCAGCAACTATGGGGCGGCCTATAATTCACCCCTCCACTTT
CASNYGAAYNSPLHF
>TRBJ2-7|TRBD2|NA|TRBV10-3
TGTGCCATCAGTGAGGCCCTAGCGGCTTCCGAGCAGTACTTC
CAISEALAASEQYF
>TRBJ2-3|TRBD2|many|TRBV7-3
TGTGCCAGCAGCTTAATGAGCGGCGGGGGGCCAGATACGCAGTATTTT
CASSLMSGGGPDTQYF
>TRBJ1-5|NA|NA|TRBV12-3/TRBV12-4
TGTGCCAGCAGTTTAGGGGGGACGTATAGCAATCAGCCCCAGCATTTT
CASSLGGTYSNQPQHF
>TRBJ2-7|NA|many|TRBV11-2
TGTGCCAGCAGCCCAATCCGGGGCAGAGCCTACGAGCAGTACTTC
CASSPIRGRAYEQYF
>TRBJ2-3|NA|NA|TRBV19
TGTGCCAGTAGTAGGGGGACGGCAAGCACAGATACGCAGTATTTT
CASSRGTASTDTQYF
>TRBJ2-5|NA|NA|TRBV7-2
TGTGCCAGCAGCCTCGATTGGGGGCTCGGAGAGACCCAGTACTTC
CASSLDWGLGETQYF
>TRBJ1-6|NA|NA|TRBV5-8
TGCGCCAGCAGCTGGGGAATTTATTCACCCCTCCACTTT
CASSWGIYSPLHF
>TRBJ2-6|NA|NA|TRBV7-2
TGTGCCAGCAGCTCACAGCCGGGCCAGCTAACCTCTGGGGCCAACGTCCTGACTTTC
CASSSQPGQLTSGANVLTF
>TRBJ1-6|TRBD1|NA|TRBV7-3
TGTGCCAGCAGCCCCGGGACAGGGAGTTCACCCCTCCACTTT
CASSPGTGSSPLHF
>TRBJ2-3|TRBD2|NA|TRBV7-2
TGTGCCAGTGCGGTAGGACTAGCTCGCACAGATACGCAGTATTTT
CASAVGLARTDTQYF
>TRBJ1-6|NA|few|TRBV10-3
TGTGCCATCAGTGGGGATCGGACAGTTAATTCACCCCTCCACTTT
CAISGDRTVNSPLHF
>TRBJ2-7|NA|NA|TRBV5-1
TGCGCCAGCAGCGGGGGGCAGGGAGGGGTCTACGAGCAGTACTTC
CASSGGQGGVYEQYF
>TRBJ1-1|NA|once|TRBV24-1
TGTGCCACCAGTACGGGGGGGAGGGGGACTGAAGCTTTCTTT
CATSTGGRGTEAFF
>TRBJ2-5|NA|NA|TRBV6-5
TGTGCCAGCAGTTCGGCCAACCAAGAGACCCAGTACTTC
CASSSANQETQYF
>TRBJ1-1|NA|few|TRBV20-1
TGCAGTGCTAGGAGGACAGATATGAACACTGAAGCTTTCTTT
CSARRTDMNTEAFF
>TRBJ1-3|NA|NA|TRBV20-1
TGCAGTGCGGAGCAGGCAGGGGCTGGAAACACCATATATTTT
CSAEQAGAGNTIYF
>TRBJ2-1|TRBD2|NA|TRBV12-3/TRBV12-4
TGTGCCAGCTCGAAGGCGAGCGGGGTGCAGTTCTTC
CASSKASGVQFF
>TRBJ1-1|TRBD1|NA|TRBV19
TGTGCCAGTAGTCCCGGGACAGGGACGACTGAAGCTTTCTTT
CASSPGTGTTEAFF
>TRBJ2-5|NA|NA|TRBV15
TGTGCCACCAGCAGCGGGACGAAAGAAAAGACCCAGTACTTC
CATSSGTKEKTQYF
>TRBJ2-5|NA|NA|TRBV2
TGTGCCAGCAGTGAAATGCGGCCGACGGGTATTACGGAGACCCAGTACTTC
CASSEMRPTGITETQYF
>TRBJ1-1|NA|NA|TRBV19
TGTGCCAGTAGTAAGGAGGGGAACACTGAAGCTTTCTTT
CASSKEGNTEAFF
>TRBJ2-1|NA|NA|TRBV7-9
TGTGCCAGCAGATTAGTATTGTGGAAGTACAATGAGCAGTTCTTC
CASRLVLWKYNEQFF
>TRBJ1-1|NA|many|TRBV11-2
TGTGCCAGCAGCTTAGTGTCCACAGTCACTGAAGCTTTCTTT
CASSLVSTVTEAFF
>TRBJ1-1|NA|NA|TRBV7-8
TGTGCCAGCAGCAGGGACGTAAGCTGGTCGCACACTGAAGCTTTCTTT
CASSRDVSWSHTEAFF
>TRBJ2-2|NA|few|TRBV2
TGTGCCAGCAGTGTCGGCAAGACGAACACCGGGGAGCTGTTTTTT
CASSVGKTNTGELFF
>TRBJ2-1|NA|NA|TRBV5-1
TGCGCCAGCAGCTTGGACGGACTGGAGTATGAGCAGTTCTTC
CASSLDGLEYEQFF
>TRBJ1-1|NA|many|TRBV18
TGTGCCAGCTCACCACCCTCCCGGTCGAACACTGAAGCTTTCTTT
CASSPPSRSNTEAFF
>TRBJ2-6|NA|NA|TRBV29-1
TGCAGCGTTTCCGGGGTTGGTGGGGCCAACGTCCTGACTTTC
CSVSGVGGANVLTF
>TRBJ1-2|TRBD1|NA|TRBV7-2
TGTGCCAGCAGTTTATCCTGGACAGGGCAATGGAATGGCTACACCTTC
CASSLSWTGQWNGYTF
>TRBJ2-1|NA|NA|TRBV5-1
TGCGCCAGCAGCTTGGTCCGGAATGAGCAGTTCTTC
CASSLVRNEQFF
>TRBJ1-4|TRBD1|many|TRBV4-1
TGCGCCAGCAGCCAAGCGACAGGGAAAAATGAAAAACTGTTTTTT
CASSQATGKNEKLFF
>TRBJ1-6|NA|NA|TRBV9
TGTGCCAGCAGTGGAGGGGGGGCGCAAAATTCACCCCTCCACTTT
CASSGGGAQNSPLHF
>TRBJ2-7|TRBD1|NA|TRBV10-1
TGCGCCAGCAGTAAGCTTAGGACAGGAACCTACGAGCAGTACTTC
CASSKLRTGTYEQYF
>TRBJ2-7|TRBD2|NA|TRBV20-1
TGCAGTGCTTCTAGCGGAAGCTCCTACGAGCAGTACTTC
CSASSGSSYEQYF
>TRBJ2-6|NA|few|TRBV7-9
TGTGCCAGCAGCTCGATGGGCTCTGGGGCCAACGTCCTGACTTTC
CASSSMGSGANVLTF
>TRBJ1-2|NA|NA|TRBV20-1
TGCAGTGCTAGAGATAGAGGGATAGCTGGCTACACCTTC
CSARDRGIAGYTF
>TRBJ1-2|TRBD1|NA|TRBV30
TGTGCCTGGAGTGAGGGACAGACTAACTATGGCTACACCTTC
CAWSEGQTNYGYTF
>TRBJ1-1|TRBD1|NA|TRBV2
TGTGCCAGCAGGGACACAGGGGGCATCACTGAAGCTTTCTTT
CASRDTGGITEAFF
>TRBJ1-1|NA|many|TRBV3-1
TGTGCCAGCAGCCAGAGCGGGACACACACTGAAGCTTTCTTT
CASSQSGTHTEAFF
>TRBJ2-7|NA|NA|TRBV7-9
TGTGCCAGCAGCTCCTTGGACAGCTATTCCTACGAGCAGTACTTC
CASSSLDSYSYEQYF
>TRBJ1-2|NA|NA|TRBV20-1
TGCAGTGCTAGAGATGGGCGGGGAAACTATGGCTACACCTTC
CSARDGRGNYGYTF
>TRBJ2-5|NA|many|TRBV12-3/TRBV12-4
TGTGCCAGCAGTCGAGGGGAGACCCAGTACTTC
CASSRGETQYF
>TRBJ2-5|NA|NA|TRBV5-6
TGTGCCAGCAGCTCCGAGCGGACCCTATACTTC
CASSSERTLYF
>TRBJ1-5|NA|NA|TRBV12-3/TRBV12-4
TGTGCCAGCAGCAACAGTGGGCCCCAGCATTTT
CASSNSGPQHF
>TRBJ1-2|NA|NA|TRBV2
TGTGCCAGCAGCGCTTTAGACACCGATCTCTATGGCTACACCTTC
CASSALDTDLYGYTF
>TRBJ2-7|TRBD2|many|TRBV2
TGTGCCAGCGTGGGCGGGAGCTCCTACGAGCAGTACTTC
CASVGGSSYEQYF
>TRBJ2-7|NA|many|TRBV5-1
TGCGCCAGCAGCCCGGCCAGGGGTATCCGCGAGCAGTACTTC
CASSPARGIREQYF